A selection of T cell receptor beta chains follows, all from one sample in a study of pediatric ulcerative colitis. Using immunoSEQ multiplex PCR, the repertoire was profiled, and TCRdb retains in-frame clones only, with some absent. The sample yields under 20,000 clones, about 74% seen once. Specimen: gut tissue. The origin of the receptors is a girl between 5 and 17 years old with moderate ulcerative colitis. Each CDR3 is given with its conserved first and last residue. A D gene is named only where the DNA matches it firmly. Part of the rows lack a size; the others show once, few, many or a class for expanded clones.

v_gene	abundance	j_gene	d_gene	CDR3nt	CDR3aa
TRBV5-1	.	TRBJ2-5	.	TGCGCCAGCAGCTTGATACAGGGATCCCAAGAGACCCAGTACTTC	CASSLIQGSQETQYF
TRBV11-2	.	TRBJ2-1	TRBD2	TGTGCCAGCAGCTATAGCGGGGGGCCACATCATGAGCAGTTCTTC	CASSYSGGPHHEQFF
TRBV7-6	.	TRBJ2-1	.	TGTGCCAGCAGCTTAGTCATGACTGCCTACAATGAGCAGTTCTTC	CASSLVMTAYNEQFF
TRBV6-1	once	TRBJ2-7	.	TGTGCCAGCAGTGAACTCCTCTCCTACGAGCAGTACTTC	CASSELLSYEQYF
TRBV19	.	TRBJ1-3	.	TGTGCCACCAGGGAATTCTCTGGAAACACCATATATTTT	CATREFSGNTIYF
TRBV6-5	.	TRBJ1-2	TRBD1	TGTGCCAGCAGACGACAGGGCGGCCGGGGCTACACCTTC	CASRRQGGRGYTF
TRBV27	.	TRBJ2-2	TRBD1	TGTGCCAGCAGTTTAGAGGGGGCCTTTACCGGGGAGCTGTTTTTT	CASSLEGAFTGELFF
TRBV14	.	TRBJ1-2	.	TGTGCCAGCAGCCAAGCCCACGGGGCGGCCTATGGCTACACCTTC	CASSQAHGAAYGYTF
TRBV7-2	once	TRBJ1-1	.	TGTGCCAGCAGATCGGGGGGCAGGGCTATGCCTTTCTTT	CASRSGGRAMPFF
TRBV6-6	.	TRBJ2-1	.	TGTGCCAGCAGTATAAGACTAGGAGGGGGTGAGCAGTTCTTC	CASSIRLGGGEQFF
TRBV29-1	.	TRBJ2-3	.	TGCAGCGTTGAAGATAGATTCAGGGGAGTTTCAGATACGCAGTATTTT	CSVEDRFRGVSDTQYF
TRBV6-1	.	TRBJ1-2	.	TGTGCCAGCAGTGATGGCAGGGTCTCGTATGGCTACACCTTC	CASSDGRVSYGYTF
TRBV10-2	.	TRBJ2-1	.	TGCGCCAGATTGACTGACGGCAATGAGCAGTTCTTC	CARLTDGNEQFF
TRBV7-9	.	TRBJ2-7	TRBD2	TGTGCCATCCCACACGATGGGGGGGACCGAGGCCGTACTACCTACGAGCAGTACTTC	CAIPHDGGDRGRTTYEQYF
TRBV29-1	few	TRBJ1-2	.	TGCAGCGTTGAAGGGAGGGGGTCTAACTATGGCTACACCTTC	CSVEGRGSNYGYTF
TRBV28	.	TRBJ2-7	TRBD2	TGTGCCAGCAGTTCAAGACTAGCGGGAGTGAAAGACGAGCAGTACTTC	CASSSRLAGVKDEQYF
TRBV5-6	.	TRBJ1-5	.	TGTGCCAGCAGCTTGGCGGGCGGTCAGCCCCAGCATTTT	CASSLAGGQPQHF
TRBV7-9	.	TRBJ1-2	.	TGTGCCAGCAGCTTAGGGGACTATGGCTACACCTTC	CASSLGDYGYTF
TRBV5-1	.	TRBJ2-7	.	TGCGCCAGCAGCTTGGACTTTAGCGGAGGCTACGAGCAGTACTTC	CASSLDFSGGYEQYF
TRBV5-1	.	TRBJ2-7	.	TGCGCCAGCAGCTTGGGTGGGAGCAGCTACGAGCAGTACTTC	CASSLGGSSYEQYF
TRBV6-5	.	TRBJ1-2	TRBD1	TGTGCCAGCAGGTCCGGGACAGGCGTCTATGGCTACACCTTC	CASRSGTGVYGYTF
TRBV5-1	few	TRBJ2-1	.	TGCGCCAGCAACTTAGGGACATCAAATAATGAGCAGTTCTTC	CASNLGTSNNEQFF
TRBV7-8	.	TRBJ2-3	.	TGTGCCAGCAGCTTAAGGCAGAGCACAGATACGCAGTATTTT	CASSLRQSTDTQYF
TRBV7-2	.	TRBJ2-1	TRBD2	TGTGCCAGCCCACACCCCCGGACTAGCGGGAGCCATGAGCAGTTCTTC	CASPHPRTSGSHEQFF
TRBV6-1	.	TRBJ2-7	TRBD1	TGTGCCAGCCTATCTAGACAGGGCTCCTACGAGCAGTACTTC	CASLSRQGSYEQYF
TRBV6-1	.	TRBJ1-1	.	TGTGCCAGCAGCTGGAGCCTGAACACTGAAGCTTTCTTT	CASSWSLNTEAFF
TRBV5-1	once	TRBJ2-7	.	TGCGCCAGCAGCCAACCGGACGTCAGCTCCTACGAGCAGTACTTC	CASSQPDVSSYEQYF
TRBV2	.	TRBJ2-3	.	TGTGCCAGCAGTGAAGGCCTAGCCGAGTGGTATACGCAGTATTTT	CASSEGLAEWYTQYF
TRBV19	.	TRBJ1-1	TRBD1	TGTGCCAGTAGTATAGTGGGACAGGGGGCTCGGACTGAAGCTTTCTTT	CASSIVGQGARTEAFF
TRBV7-3	.	TRBJ2-1	TRBD2	TGTGCCAGCAGCCCAGGACTAGCGGGACGTGAGCAGTTCTTC	CASSPGLAGREQFF
TRBV19	few	TRBJ1-5	.	TGTGCCAGTAGTGTCAACCTGGGGGGTGTGGGTCAGCCCCAGCATTTT	CASSVNLGGVGQPQHF
TRBV5-1	.	TRBJ1-6	.	TGCGCCAGCAGCTTGGGAACAGACTTGTATAATTCACCCCTCCACTTT	CASSLGTDLYNSPLHF
TRBV6-6	once	TRBJ2-7	TRBD2	TGTGCCAGCAGCCCCGTTTCGGGAGGCTCCTACGAGCAGTACTTC	CASSPVSGGSYEQYF
TRBV5-1	.	TRBJ2-7	.	TGCGCCAGCAGCCTGAGACAGAAAACTTACGAGCAGTACTTC	CASSLRQKTYEQYF
TRBV30	.	TRBJ2-3	.	TGTGCCTGGAGTCTAGGGAACGGAGATACGCAGTATTTT	CAWSLGNGDTQYF
TRBV30	.	TRBJ1-4	.	TGTGCCTGGAACCCTGGGGAAAAACTGTTTTTT	CAWNPGEKLFF
TRBV30	.	TRBJ2-1	.	TGTGCCTGGAGTCTTGTTATGATGGGCGGTGAGCAGTTCTTC	CAWSLVMMGGEQFF